Presented here are 21 T cell receptor beta chains from one specimen sequenced in a study of beta chain features in type 1 diabetes. All of the isolated RNA was reverse transcribed, so expressed TCRB transcripts were sequenced. The repertoire was sequenced with immunoSEQ multiplex PCR; TCRdb's copy has only in-frame clones and lacks some. The data contain 130,000 or so clones, roughly a tenth of them seen just once; the ten biggest clones take up roughly 0.69%. Material for sequencing was central memory CD4+ T cells from blood. The source is a man aged 18 to 29 in good health.

The sample holds a few counts of this clone. The gene calls are TRBV18 and TRBJ2-1, with D perhaps matching TRBD1 (5 bases). Germline V CDR1 and CDR2: KGHSH, LQKENI. Between the trimmed V and J ends, which lost 8 bases and 4 bases, there was a span of 12 bases. The CDR3 spans 13 residues. The CDR3 region has the DNA TGTGCCAGCCGTAAGGACATATACAATGAGCAGTTCTTC. The encoded protein is CASRKDIYNEQFF.

The CDR3 DNA sequence: TGTGCCAGCAGTGGGCAGGTCTATAGCAATCAGCCCCAGCATTTT. The encoded protein is CASSGQVYSNQPQHF. The chain combines TRBV2 with TRBJ1-5, with unresolved D. The CDR3 loop spans 15 amino acids. V was clipped by 4 bases and J by 0 bases, with 10 bases between them. Germline assignment: CDR1 SNHLY and CDR2 FYNNEI.

This chain connects TRBV11-2 to TRBJ2-7; TRBD1 agrees at 9 bases. The CDR3 consists of 14 residues. With 5 bases clipped from V and 1 base from J, the junction kept 3 bases outside the gene matches. Germline V gene sequence: CDR1 SGHAT, CDR2 FQNNGV. The CDR3 loop is CASSDRGTSYEQYF. The CDR3 nucleotides read TGTGCCAGCAGCGACAGGGGGACGTCCTACGAGCAGTACTTC.

This clone was detected a few times. The V gene is TRBV6-1, the J gene TRBJ1-1; 12 bases are a match to TRBD1. The CDR3 sequence is 19 residues long. The junction had 18 bases not matched to a gene; V was cut back by 4 bases and J by 6 bases. CDR1 and CDR2 from the germline V gene are MNHNS and SASEGT. The CDR3 DNA sequence: TGTGCCAGCAGTGCATCCGGGACAGGGGGCGCGGTATGGTCGGCTGAAGCTTTCTTT. Amino acids: CASSASGTGGAVWSAEAFF.

This clone has a handful of counts. The chain has TRBV7-9 and TRBJ1-2; D is perhaps TRBD1 (6 bases). Trimming shortened V by 3 bases and J by 6 bases, and 26 bases separated the two germline ends. Germline V CDR1 and CDR2: SEHNR, FQNEAQ (reference sequence). This CDR3 has 18 amino acids. Here the CDR3 DNA reads TGTGCCAGCAGCTTTCGTCTAAATCCCGGGACACTGAATCATGGCTACACCTTC. Encoded protein: CASSFRLNPGTLNHGYTF. Filled out from reference TRBV7-9 and TRBJ1-2, the complete variable domain reads DTGVSQNPRHKITKRGQNVTFRCDPISEHNRLYWYRQTLGQGPEFLTYFQNEAQLEKSRLLSDRFSAERPKGSFSTLEIQRTEQGDSAMYLCASSFRLNPGTLNHGYTFGSGTRLTVV.

J is TRBJ2-5 and V is TRBV6-6; maybe TRBD1 (6 bases). The CDR3 contains 15 residues. Trimming left V 6 bases short and J 2 bases short, with 16 bases between. Germline CDR1 and CDR2: MNHNY and SVGAGI (reference sequence). In DNA, the CDR3 is TGTGCCAGCAGACCACCCGGGACACCTCAAGAGACCCAGTACTTC. Translated: CASRPPGTPQETQYF.

The CDR3 sequence: CASSLAGRSYNEQFF. CDR3 nucleotide sequence: TGTGCCAGCAGCTTAGCGGGGCGATCCTACAATGAGCAGTTCTTC. The V and J genes are TRBV5-8 and TRBJ2-1, with TRBD2 matching 7 bases. Germline V lookup: CDR1 SGHTS, CDR2 YDEGEE. The CDR3 contains 15 residues. The V segment lost 2 bases and the J segment 1 base; nucleotides outside the gene matches: 3.

This clone appeared a few times. J is TRBJ2-2 and V is TRBV28; TRBD1 aligns across 7 bases. CDR1 and CDR2 (germline): MDHEN, SYDVKM. The V and J ends lost 6 bases and 7 bases, in that order; junction bases with no gene match: 5. The length of the CDR3 is 13 residues. CDR3 nucleotides: TGTGCCAGCAGACGACAGGGAGACGGGGAGCTGTTTTTT. It is translated as CASRRQGDGELFF.

This clone occurred a few times. J is TRBJ1-4 and V is TRBV7-9, with D maybe TRBD1 (6 bases). The CDR3 is made up of 16 amino acids. Trimming shortened V by 5 bases and J by 1 base, and 14 bases separated the two germline ends. CDR1 is SEHNR and CDR2 is FQNEAQ in the germline V gene (reference sequence). The CDR3 spells CASSPGQRQTNEKLFF. The DNA for the CDR3 is TGTGCCAGCAGCCCCGGACAGAGACAAACTAATGAAAAACTGTTTTTT.

This clone was observed a handful of times. The rearrangement links TRBV4-3 to TRBJ1-4; a possible D gene is TRBD1 (6 bases). Trimming stripped 4 bases from V and 7 bases from J, with 16 bases between. Germline values: CDR1 LGHNA, CDR2 YSLEER. The CDR3 sequence is 15 residues long. In nucleotides, the CDR3 is TGCGCCAGCAGCCCTCAACAGGGTAGGATTGAAAAACTGTTTTTT. It specifies CASSPQQGRIEKLFF.

Concerning this clone: This sample also contains other DNA sequences that code for the same CDR3. The chain uses TRBV30 and TRBJ2-3; 10 bases are a match to TRBD2. The CDR3 is 15 amino acids. Germline loops: CDR1 GTSNPN, CDR2 SVGIG (reference sequence). V trimming: 2 bases; J trimming: 5 bases; junction bases outside the gene matches: 7. Here the CDR3 DNA reads TGTGCCTGGAGTAAAGCGGGGGGGCCCGGAGATACGCAGTATTTT. Its translation: CAWSKAGGPGDTQYF.

V is TRBV2 and J is TRBJ2-1, with TRBD1 identical over 12 bases. V dropped 4 bases and J dropped 6; count of bases not matched to a gene: 4. CDR1 and CDR2 from the germline V gene are SNHLY and FYNNEI. The CDR3 contains 15 residues. The CDR3: CASSVMGQGANEQFF. CDR3 nucleotides: TGTGCCAGCAGTGTGATGGGACAGGGGGCCAATGAGCAGTTCTTC.

The chain joins TRBV25-1 to TRBJ1-4; TRBD1 aligns across 7 bases. The germline V gene has CDR1 MGHDK and CDR2 SYGVNS. There are 14 residues in the CDR3. Trimming cost V 6 bases and J 4 bases; bases outside gene matches: 5. As DNA, the CDR3 is TGTGCCAGCAGGGGGGACAGCATTAATGAAAAACTGTTTTTT. Protein: CASRGDSINEKLFF.

This clone was recorded at least ten times. The chain has TRBV29-1 and TRBJ1-2; 8 positions match TRBD1. V was pared by 7 bases and J by 6 bases, with 4 bases of the junction left unmatched. Germline V lookup: CDR1 SQVTM, CDR2 ANQGSEA. The CDR3 length is 11 residues. The CDR3 coding sequence is TGCAGCGGCGGACAGGGCGATGGCTACACCTTC. Translating it yields CSGGQGDGYTF.

This clone was counted between two and nine times. This chain connects TRBV11-1 to TRBJ2-5; D is possibly TRBD2 (6 bases). V was cut by 0 bases and J by 4 bases, with 6 bases left in between. The CDR3 has 13 residues. Looked up from germline, CDR1 is SGHAT and CDR2 is FQDESV (reference sequence). The CDR3 DNA follows: TGTGCCAGCAGCTTAGCGGGGGGAGAGACCCAGTACTTC. Protein product: CASSLAGGETQYF.

This clone was counted only a few times. The chain links TRBV6-1 to TRBJ1-6; 9 nucleotides agree with TRBD1. CDR3 length: 13 residues. CDR1 and CDR2 from the germline V gene are MNHNS and SASEGT. The CDR3 region is CAIQGARRSPLHF. Written as DNA, the CDR3 is TGTGCGATACAGGGGGCACGAAGGTCACCCCTCCACTTT.

CDR3 protein: CASSLISGGKTDTQYF. The CDR3 bases are TGTGCCAGCAGCTTAATTAGCGGGGGGAAGACAGATACGCAGTATTTT. V gene TRBV7-3 combines with J gene TRBJ2-3; TRBD2 aligns across 10 bases. The CDR3 is made up of 16 amino acids. V lost 1 base and J lost 3; bases outside the gene matches: 4. Germline V gene lookup returns CDR1 SGHTA and CDR2 FQGTGA.

The rearrangement uses TRBV18 and TRBJ2-3; D gene ambiguous. Germline values: CDR1 KGHSH, CDR2 LQKENI. The CDR3 consists of 15 residues. V lost 3 bases to trimming and J lost 0 bases, with 10 bases between them. In nucleotides, the CDR3 is TGTGCCAGCTCACCCCAGGCCTCTAGCACAGATACGCAGTATTTT. This gives the protein CASSPQASSTDTQYF.

The chain links TRBV4-1 to TRBJ2-1; the D is unclear. This CDR3 contains 13 residues. Between the trimmed V and J ends, which lost 1 base and 4 bases, there was a span of 5 bases. CDR1 and CDR2 (germline): MGHRA, YSYEKL. The DNA of the CDR3 is TGCGCCAGCAGCCAAGTTAATTACAATGAGCAGTTCTTC. Residues: CASSQVNYNEQFF.

This chain links TRBV9 with TRBJ1-1; TRBD1 agrees at 10 bases. Germline V CDR1 and CDR2: SGDLS, YYNGEE. The CDR3 sequence is 14 residues long. V shed 4 bases, J shed 3 bases, and the junction held 3 bases outside the gene matches. As DNA, the CDR3 is TGTGCCAGCAGCCCAGGGACAGGGGACACTGAAGCTTTCTTT. This gives the protein CASSPGTGDTEAFF.

This clone was seen a handful of times. V is TRBV7-2 and J is TRBJ2-6; no clear D gene. Trimming stripped 4 bases from V and 0 bases from J, with 7 bases between. CDR1 is SGHTA and CDR2 is FQGNSA in the germline V gene. The CDR3 consists of 15 residues. Written as DNA, the CDR3 is TGTGCCAGCAGCTCAATGAGCTCTGGGGCCAACGTCCTGACTTTC. This sequence encodes CASSSMSSGANVLTF.